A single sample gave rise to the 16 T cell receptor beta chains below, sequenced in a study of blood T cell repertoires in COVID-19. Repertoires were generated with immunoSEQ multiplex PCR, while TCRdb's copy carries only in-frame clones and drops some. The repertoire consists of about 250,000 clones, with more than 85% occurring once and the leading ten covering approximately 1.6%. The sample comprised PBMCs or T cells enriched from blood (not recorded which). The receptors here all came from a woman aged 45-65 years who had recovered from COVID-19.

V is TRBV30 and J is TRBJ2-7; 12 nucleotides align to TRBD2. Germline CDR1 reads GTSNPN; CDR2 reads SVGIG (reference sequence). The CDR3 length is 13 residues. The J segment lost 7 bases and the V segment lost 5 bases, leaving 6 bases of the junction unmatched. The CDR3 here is CAWDRLAGVEQYF. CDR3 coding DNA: TGTGCCTGGGACAGACTAGCGGGAGTTGAGCAGTACTTC.

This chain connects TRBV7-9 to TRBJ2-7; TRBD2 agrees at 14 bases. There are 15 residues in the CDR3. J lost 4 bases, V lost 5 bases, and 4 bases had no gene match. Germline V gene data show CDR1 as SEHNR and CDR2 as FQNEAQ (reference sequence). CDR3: CASSQGLAGGYEQYF. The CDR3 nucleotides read TGTGCCAGCAGCCAAGGACTAGCGGGAGGATACGAGCAGTACTTC.

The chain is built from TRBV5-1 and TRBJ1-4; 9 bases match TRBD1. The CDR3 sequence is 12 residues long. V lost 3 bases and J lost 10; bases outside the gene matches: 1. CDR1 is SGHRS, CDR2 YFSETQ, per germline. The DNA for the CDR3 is TGCGCCAGCAGCTCGGACAGGGGAAAACTGTTTTTT. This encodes CASSSDRGKLFF. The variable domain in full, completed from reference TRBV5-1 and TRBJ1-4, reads KAGVTQTPRYLIKTRGQQVTLSCSPISGHRSVSWYQQTPGQGLQFLFEYFSETQRNKGNFPGRFSGRQFSNSRSEMNVSTLELGDSALYLCASSSDRGKLFFGSGTQLSVL.

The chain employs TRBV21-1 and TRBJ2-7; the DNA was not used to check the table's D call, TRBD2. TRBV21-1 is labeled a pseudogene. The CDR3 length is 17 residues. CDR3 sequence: CASRDRDSSGTTYEQYF. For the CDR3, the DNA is TGTGCCAGCCGCGACCGGGACTCTAGCGGGACTACCTACGAGCAGTACTTC.

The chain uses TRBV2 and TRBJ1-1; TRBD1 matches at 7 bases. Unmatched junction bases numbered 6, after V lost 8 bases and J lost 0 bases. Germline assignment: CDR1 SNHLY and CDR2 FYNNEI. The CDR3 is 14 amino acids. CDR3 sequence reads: CASQVDRMNTEAFF. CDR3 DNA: TGTGCCAGCCAAGTGGACAGGATGAACACTGAAGCTTTCTTT.

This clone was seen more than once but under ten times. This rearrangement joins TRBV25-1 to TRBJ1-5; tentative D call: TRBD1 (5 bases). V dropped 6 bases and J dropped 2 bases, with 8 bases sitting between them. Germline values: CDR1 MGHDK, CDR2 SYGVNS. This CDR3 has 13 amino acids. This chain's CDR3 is CASSGGGNQPQHF. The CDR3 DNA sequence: TGTGCCAGCAGCGGGGGGGGCAATCAGCCCCAGCATTTT.

The CDR3 region is CASGGASTDTQYF. CDR3 sequence (DNA): TGCGCCAGCGGAGGGGCTAGCACAGATACGCAGTATTTT. The chain employs TRBV5-1 and TRBJ2-3; the D gene is possibly TRBD2 (6 bases). The CDR3 is 13 amino acids. Germline V gene data show CDR1 as SGHRS and CDR2 as YFSETQ. V lost 7 bases and J 0 bases, leaving 9 bases between the germline ends.

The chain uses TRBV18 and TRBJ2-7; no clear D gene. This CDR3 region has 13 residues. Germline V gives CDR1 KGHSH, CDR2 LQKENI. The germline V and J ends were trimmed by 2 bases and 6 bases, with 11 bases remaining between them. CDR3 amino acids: CASSPFPVSEQYF. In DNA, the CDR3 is TGTGCCAGCTCACCATTTCCGGTGAGCGAGCAGTACTTC.

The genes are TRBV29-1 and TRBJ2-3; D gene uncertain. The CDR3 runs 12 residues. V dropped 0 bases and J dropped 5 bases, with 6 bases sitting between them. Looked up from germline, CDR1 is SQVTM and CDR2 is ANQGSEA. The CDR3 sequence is CSVEDGGDTQYF. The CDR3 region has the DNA TGCAGCGTTGAAGATGGCGGAGATACGCAGTATTTT.

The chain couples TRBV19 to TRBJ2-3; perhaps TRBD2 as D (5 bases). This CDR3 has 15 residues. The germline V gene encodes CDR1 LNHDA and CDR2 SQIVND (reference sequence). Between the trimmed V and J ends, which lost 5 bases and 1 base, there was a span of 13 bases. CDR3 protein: CASSEGGSGTDTQYF. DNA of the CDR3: TGTGCCAGTAGTGAGGGTGGGTCGGGCACAGATACGCAGTATTTT. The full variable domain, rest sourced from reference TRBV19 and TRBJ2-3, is DGGITQSPKYLFRKEGQNVTLSCEQNLNHDAMYWYRQDPGQGLRLIYYSQIVNDFQKGDIAEGYSVSREKKESFPLTVTSAQKNPTAFYLCASSEGGSGTDTQYFGPGTRLTVL.

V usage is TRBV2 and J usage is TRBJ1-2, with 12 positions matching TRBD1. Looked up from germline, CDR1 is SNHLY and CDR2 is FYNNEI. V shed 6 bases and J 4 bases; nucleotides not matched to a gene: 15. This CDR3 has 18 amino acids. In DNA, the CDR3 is TGTGCCAGCAGGGATCCGGGACAGGGGGCGCGGGATTTCTATGGCTACACCTTC. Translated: CASRDPGQGARDFYGYTF.

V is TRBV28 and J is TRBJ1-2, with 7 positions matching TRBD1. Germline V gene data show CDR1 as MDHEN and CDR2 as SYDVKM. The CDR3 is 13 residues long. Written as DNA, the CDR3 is TGTGGCACACTGGGACAGTACGGCTATGGCTACACCTTC. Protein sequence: CGTLGQYGYGYTF.

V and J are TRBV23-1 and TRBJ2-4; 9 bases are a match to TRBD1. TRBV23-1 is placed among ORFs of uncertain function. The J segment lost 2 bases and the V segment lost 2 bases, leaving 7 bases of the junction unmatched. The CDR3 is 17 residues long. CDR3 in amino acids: CASSQRGDRDPKNIQYF. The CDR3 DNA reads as TGCGCCAGCAGTCAAAGGGGGGACAGGGATCCCAAAAACATTCAGTACTTC.

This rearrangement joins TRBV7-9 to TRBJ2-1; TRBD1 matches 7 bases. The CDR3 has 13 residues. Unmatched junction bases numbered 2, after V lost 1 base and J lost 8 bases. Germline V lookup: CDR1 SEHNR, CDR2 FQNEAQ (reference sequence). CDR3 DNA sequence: TGTGCCAGCAGCTTAGAAGGGGGCGATGAGCAGTTCTTC. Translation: CASSLEGGDEQFF.

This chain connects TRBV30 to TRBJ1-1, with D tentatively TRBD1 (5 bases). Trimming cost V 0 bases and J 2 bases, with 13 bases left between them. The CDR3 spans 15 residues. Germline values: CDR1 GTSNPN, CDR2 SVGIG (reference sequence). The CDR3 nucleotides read TGTGCCTGGAGTGTACCGTGGACAAGTAACACTGAAGCTTTCTTT. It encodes CAWSVPWTSNTEAFF.

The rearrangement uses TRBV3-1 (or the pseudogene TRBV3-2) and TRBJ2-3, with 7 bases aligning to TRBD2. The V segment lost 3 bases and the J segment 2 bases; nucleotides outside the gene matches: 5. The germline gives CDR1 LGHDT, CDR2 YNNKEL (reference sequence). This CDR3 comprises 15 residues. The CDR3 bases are TGTGCCAGCAGCCAGGTACTAGCGAACACAGATACGCAGTATTTT. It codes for CASSQVLANTDTQYF.